This TCR beta chain stems from a study of molecular identifiers for immune sequencing clone quantification. CDR3 size: 14 residues. V lost 0 bases, J lost 4 bases, and 10 bases lay in between. Germline V gene data show CDR1 as SGHNT and CDR2 as YYREEE (reference sequence). Libraries of bulk TCR were made by previously described methods (with listed TCR primers). TCRdb re-analysed the PCR reads in MiXCR, keeping a single row per CDR3 protein. The table records a few hundred thousand distinct CDR3 sequences, 24% of them present only once. Of note for this clonotype: Given a much more abundant clone one base away, this may be a read error.

The sequencing sample was made of naive CD8+ T cells from blood, with Jurkat cell RNA spiked in. Subset defined: FACS-sorted CD8+CD4-CCR7+CD45RA+ naive T cells. J is TRBJ1-1 and V is TRBV5-4; D gene ambiguous. This receptor was obtained from a human donor in good health. Some libraries in this study had Jurkat cell RNA spiked in. In nucleotides, the CDR3 is TGTGCCAGCAGCTTGGCCCAGGCGAGCACTGAAGCTTTCTTT. This sequence encodes CASSLAQASTEAFF.